One and the same sample provided the 7 T cell receptor beta chains below, sequenced in a study of T cells in Graves' hyperthyroidism and ophthalmopathy. The source material, RNA transcripts, was used to amplify TCR beta CDR3 regions. First-round RT-PCR of the TCR CDR3 relied on the HTBI primer set. TCRdb re-derived calls from the multiplex PCR reads in MiXCR, one entry per CDR3 protein. The sample includes a few hundred thousand distinct CDR3 sequences, 15% to 18% of them seen just once. The specimen sequenced was blood. The receptor set was obtained from a young woman with Graves' hyperthyroidism.

In its sample, this clonotype was seen many times. The rearrangement joins TRBV7-9 to TRBJ2-1; D not certain. CDR3 length: 16 residues. Trimming left V 7 bases short and J 1 base short, with 17 bases between. Germline V gene data show CDR1 as SEHNR and CDR2 as FQNEAQ (reference sequence). CDR3 sequence (DNA): TGTGCCAGCAACCCCTTGGGTGGCGGTTCCTACAATGAGCAGTTCTTC. Amino acids: CASNPLGGGSYNEQFF.

Many counts were recorded for this clonotype. This chain joins TRBV27 and TRBJ1-1; no clear D gene. Germline V lookup: CDR1 MNHEY, CDR2 SMNVEV (reference sequence). This CDR3 has 13 residues. The V end was cut by 6 bases, the J end by 0 bases, with 8 bases between. The CDR3 protein is CASSPRMNTEAFF. CDR3 DNA: TGTGCCAGCAGCCCTAGGATGAACACTGAAGCTTTCTTT.

This clonotype has just a few counts. The chain carries TRBV3-1 and TRBJ2-1, with 11 positions matching TRBD2. V lost 1 base to trimming and J lost 5 bases; unmatched junction nucleotides: 4. Germline V CDR1 and CDR2: LGHDT, YNNKEL (reference sequence). This CDR3 comprises 16 residues. CDR3 protein: CASSQASGRSNNEQFF. The DNA for the CDR3 is TGTGCCAGCAGCCAAGCTAGCGGGAGGTCGAACAATGAGCAGTTCTTC.

This clonotype was observed many times. V and J are TRBV20-1 and TRBJ2-2, with a tentative D call TRBD1 (6 bases). CDR3 size: 13 residues. Germline CDR1 reads DFQATT; CDR2 reads SNEGSKA (reference sequence). V was shortened by 5 bases and J by 2 bases, with 9 bases between the two germline ends. DNA for the CDR3: TGCAGTGCTCTGGGACATAACACCGGGGAGCTGTTTTTT. Its protein is CSALGHNTGELFF.

For this clonotype: The junction differs from germline at one of its ends, possibly a read error. V gene TRBV20-1 combines with J gene TRBJ2-5, with 8 bases lining up with TRBD1. Germline values: CDR1 DFQATT, CDR2 SNEGSKA (reference sequence). The CDR3 spans 13 residues. Written as DNA, the CDR3 is TGCAGTGCCAGAAAGGACAGGGAGGAGACCCGGTACTTC. Translating it yields CSARKDREETRYF.

CDR3 sequence reads: CSVALGVGTYNEQFF. The CDR3 DNA sequence: TGCAGTGTTGCGTTGGGAGTAGGGACCTACAATGAGCAGTTCTTC. The V gene is TRBV20-1, the J gene TRBJ2-1, with TRBD2 as a possible D gene (5 bases). Germline CDR1 and CDR2: DFQATT and SNEGSKA (reference sequence). This CDR3 is built from 15 residues. V lost 7 bases and J 2 bases, leaving 18 bases between the germline ends.

This clonotype was counted at least ten times. The J gene is TRBJ1-1, the V gene TRBV12-3 or TRBV12-4; weak D call: TRBD1 (6 bases). There are 14 residues in the CDR3. V gave up 8 bases and J gave up 4 bases, with 17 bases separating them. The CDR3 sequence: CASGTHQGSTEAFF. In DNA, the CDR3 is TGTGCCAGCGGGACCCACCAGGGGAGCACTGAAGCTTTCTTT.